The rows below give T cell receptor beta chains drawn from one sample of a study of blood T cell repertoires in COVID-19. Sequencing used immunoSEQ multiplex PCR; TCRdb keeps in-frame clones, though not all of them. This table has about 140,000 clones, around 73% appearing once. The material sequenced was peripheral blood. The origin of the receptors is a woman in her fifties or sixties with active or convalescent COVID-19. Both conserved end residues are part of each CDR3. The D gene is left open where the match is weak. Clone sizes are given selectively: once, few, many, or a class where the clone is expanded.

cdr3_nt | cdr3_aa | j_call | clone_size | d_call | v_call
TGTGCCAGCAGTTTACCGCGAAAAATTCTGTTTTTT | CASSLPRKILFF | TRBJ1-4 | NA | NA | TRBV28
TGTGCCAGCAGCATTCCGGGACAGGGGATCTACGAGCAGTACTTC | CASSIPGQGIYEQYF | TRBJ2-7 | NA | TRBD1 | TRBV7-2
TGTGCCAGCAGCCCACAGGGGGCGAACACTGAAGCTTTCTTT | CASSPQGANTEAFF | TRBJ1-1 | NA | TRBD1 | TRBV14
TGTGCCAGTAGTATAGGGGCAGGGGAAGGGGGTGAGCAGTTCTTC | CASSIGAGEGGEQFF | TRBJ2-1 | NA | NA | TRBV19
TGCGCCAGCAGCCAAGCGGACAGGAGAAATTCACCCCTCCACTTT | CASSQADRRNSPLHF | TRBJ1-6 | NA | TRBD1 | TRBV4-3
TGTGCCAGCTCACCAGAGAACAGCTACGACACCGGGGAGCTGTTTTTT | CASSPENSYDTGELFF | TRBJ2-2 | NA | NA | TRBV18
TGTGCCAGCAGCCCTTATGTTCGGGATTACAATGAGCAGTTCTTC | CASSPYVRDYNEQFF | TRBJ2-1 | NA | NA | TRBV7-6
TGTGCCAGCAGCAAAGACGGGGACAGGGTCAACCACGGATGGACTAATGAAAAACCGTTTTTT | CASSKDGDRVNHGWTNEKPFF | TRBJ1-4 | NA | NA | TRBV21-1
TGTGCCAGCAGTACTCCGGACAGGTTGGATTCACCCCTCCACTTT | CASSTPDRLDSPLHF | TRBJ1-6 | few | TRBD1 | TRBV28
TGTGCTGGAGGGGGCAGGTCTAACTATGGCTACACCTTC | CAGGGRSNYGYTF | TRBJ1-2 | NA | TRBD1 | TRBV30
TGTGCCAGCTCACCAGGCGGGACCGATCCCCAAAGGACCCAGTACTTC | CASSPGGTDPQRTQYF | TRBJ2-5 | once | NA | TRBV18
TGTGCCTGGATCCCCTTGGGGGGGGAAGCTTTCTTT | CAWIPLGGEAFF | TRBJ1-1 | NA | NA | TRBV30
TGTGCCAGCAGCCCCCCAGGGCGCTCCTACAATGAGCAGTTCTTC | CASSPPGRSYNEQFF | TRBJ2-1 | NA | NA | TRBV7-3
TGTGCCAGTACGCGAACGGGGATCGGAAACATTCAGTACTTC | CASTRTGIGNIQYF | TRBJ2-4 | NA | NA | TRBV19
TGTGCCATCAGTGAACGACAGGTGGATGAAAAACTGTTTTTT | CAISERQVDEKLFF | TRBJ1-4 | few | NA | TRBV10-3
TGTGCCAGCAGCTTAAGTGACAGGGACACCGGGGAGCTGTTTTTT | CASSLSDRDTGELFF | TRBJ2-2 | NA | TRBD1 | TRBV13
TGTGCCAGCAGTCGGGACAGGACAAACACCGGGGAGCTGTTTTTT | CASSRDRTNTGELFF | TRBJ2-2 | NA | TRBD1 | TRBV27
TGTGCCACCAGCAGATCTGGGGCCTCCCCCACCCTCCACTTT | CATSRSGASPTLHF | TRBJ1-6 | NA | NA | TRBV15
TGTGCCAGTACGTTCTCTGGAAACACCATATATTTT | CASTFSGNTIYF | TRBJ1-3 | NA | NA | TRBV19
TGTGCCAGCAGCCGTAAAGACGGGACACTAAACACCATATATTTT | CASSRKDGTLNTIYF | TRBJ1-3 | NA | NA | TRBV28
TGTGCCTGGAACCGGGAGGTCTATGGCTACACCTTC | CAWNREVYGYTF | TRBJ1-2 | once | NA | TRBV30
TGTGCCAGCAGCTCTTCGGGAGGCAAAGAGACCCAGTACTTC | CASSSSGGKETQYF | TRBJ2-5 | NA | TRBD2 | TRBV5-6
TGTGCCAGCAGTCCCGGACAGGGAGGGGGTTACACTGAAGCTTTCTTT | CASSPGQGGGYTEAFF | TRBJ1-1 | few | TRBD1 | TRBV27
TGTGCCAGCAGCTTAAATCAGGACCAAGAGACCCAGTACTTC | CASSLNQDQETQYF | TRBJ2-5 | NA | NA | TRBV11-3